A selection of T cell receptor beta chains follows, all from one sample in a study of identical twins. Via MiXCR, TCRdb re-called the 5' RACE reads, giving one row per CDR3 protein. The sample lists about 530,000 distinct CDR3 sequences, 20% to 25% occurring once. These data were likewise used in another study, on yellow fever vaccine responses in identical twins.

The specimen was CD4+ T cells sorted from blood. The receptors stem from a woman under 30 in good health. CDR3s leave out the opening cysteine and the closing phenylalanine or tryptophan. The D gene is left open where the match is weak.

J gene | D gene | V gene | CDR3 protein
TRBJ2-2 | - | TRBV24-1 | ATSALAPFNTGELF
TRBJ1-2 | - | TRBV5-1 | ASSPGVNYGYT
TRBJ2-7 | - | TRBV6-2/TRBV6-3 | ASSYSRGKVRAYEQY
TRBJ1-2 | - | TRBV5-1 | ASSFDWNYGYT
TRBJ2-1 | TRBD2 | TRBV11-2 | ASSLDFTRERGNEQF
TRBJ1-1 | - | TRBV10-3 | AIREDLGPYTEAF
TRBJ2-2 | TRBD2 | TRBV20-1 | SARVGGTRPLKSNTGELF
TRBJ2-3 | TRBD2 | TRBV20-1 | SGSGAEDTQY
TRBJ2-1 | TRBD2 | TRBV6-2/TRBV6-3 | ASSYGLAGVGNEQF
TRBJ1-1 | - | TRBV4-2 | ASSQERRTTEAF
TRBJ2-2 | - | TRBV29-1 | SVDLNTGELF
TRBJ2-7 | TRBD1 | TRBV6-5 | ASSYGQGTHEQY
TRBJ2-5 | - | TRBV5-1 | ASSWYQETQY
TRBJ2-1 | TRBD2 | TRBV10-3 | AISESASGRVYNEQF
TRBJ2-1 | TRBD2 | TRBV20-1 | SANWGEGRGYNEQF
TRBJ1-4 | - | TRBV5-1 | ASSPQDSINEKLF
TRBJ2-5 | TRBD1 | TRBV19 | ASSTDRVKETQY
TRBJ2-2 | - | TRBV7-9 | ASSHRVSSNTGELF
TRBJ2-3 | - | TRBV15 | ATSRDPPTGITTDTQY
TRBJ2-1 | - | TRBV12-3/TRBV12-4 | ANSLVLHNEQF
TRBJ2-1 | TRBD2 | TRBV3-1 | ASSQSPSGTSGA
TRBJ2-7 | TRBD1 | TRBV7-2 | ASSLVGTGPSEQC
TRBJ1-2 | TRBD1 | TRBV6-1 | ASSTGDRGYT
TRBJ2-1 | TRBD2 | TRBV20-1 | SARTSGRKGRSYNEQF
TRBJ2-7 | - | TRBV2 | ASSEIWGEPGYEQY
TRBJ1-2 | - | TRBV20-1 | SASGTWAYGYT
TRBJ2-7 | TRBD2 | TRBV20-1 | SARTGLAGLYEQY
TRBJ1-6 | - | TRBV27 | ASGGGIFNNSPLH
TRBJ2-3 | - | TRBV6-1 | ASSARQGTDTQY
TRBJ2-5 | - | TRBV12-3/TRBV12-4 | ASSREKETQY
TRBJ2-1 | - | TRBV2 | ASRSGTLNEQF
TRBJ2-1 | - | TRBV20-1 | SARVAESSYNEQF
TRBJ2-2 | - | TRBV5-1 | ASSLSGTITGELF
TRBJ2-1 | TRBD2 | TRBV18 | ASSGGGSEQF
TRBJ2-2 | TRBD1 | TRBV11-2 | ASSWTGFGELF
TRBJ1-5 | - | TRBV24-1 | ATSERDAGGPPQH
TRBJ2-1 | TRBD2 | TRBV7-2 | ASSSGTSGGAGEQF
TRBJ2-7 | TRBD2 | TRBV10-3 | ATRTSGAYEQY
TRBJ2-2 | - | TRBV12-3/TRBV12-4 | ASSLGRRLTGELF
TRBJ2-2 | - | TRBV29-1 | SADRSGELF
TRBJ1-6 | - | TRBV4-1 | ASSQETRDRSPLH
TRBJ2-3 | - | TRBV29-1 | SVGGSTRTDTQY
TRBJ2-7 | - | TRBV3-1 | ASSHRHEQY
TRBJ2-5 | - | TRBV19 | ASSFTRGLGEETQY
TRBJ2-2 | TRBD1 | TRBV12-3/TRBV12-4 | ASRPRLGQFTGELF
TRBJ2-2 | - | TRBV12-3/TRBV12-4 | ASSLGLGGRRITGELF
TRBJ2-3 | - | TRBV28 | ASSPHGRGGDTQY
TRBJ2-5 | TRBD2 | TRBV20-1 | SARSKAGLAFQETQY
TRBJ2-1 | TRBD1 | TRBV18 | ASSLKGTAAVNEQF
TRBJ2-7 | TRBD1 | TRBV7-9 | ASSTTLGQGASYEQY